This TCR beta chain was recovered during a study of blood T cell repertoires in COVID-19. V was clipped by 6 bases and J by 2 bases, with 13 bases between them. Germline CDR1 and CDR2: MNHEY and SVGAGI. There are 14 residues in the CDR3. Original data processing: Amplification with reference gene primers provided the estimates of nucleated cell counts. Sequencing was performed with immunoSEQ multiplex PCR; in TCRdb, only in-frame clones are kept and a portion is missing. V and J calls and clone size are as listed in that table; D and trimming were resolved from the DNA. The table has 140,000 to 150,000 clones, 65% to 80% seen once; the top ten hold about 2%.

This clonotype originated in a woman aged 60-70 years with acute or convalescent COVID-19. The V and J genes are TRBV6-5 and TRBJ1-2; weak D call: TRBD1 (6 bases). Sample: peripheral blood. Here the CDR3 DNA reads TGTGCCAGCAGCCAGGCGGGGGCCAACTATGGCTACACCTTC. It codes for CASSQAGANYGYTF.